This T cell receptor beta chain emerged from a study of technical replicates of blood from several donors. The assay was immunoSEQ multiplex PCR, and TCRdb's table has in-frame clones only and misses some. The sample holds tens of thousands of clones, about 91% seen once. The CDR3 length is 16 residues. Losses at the gene ends were 1 base for V and 2 bases for J; bases not matched to a gene: 8. CDR1 is MGHRA and CDR2 is YSYEKL in the germline V gene. The sequencing sample was made of T cells isolated from PBMCs. The receptor was derived from a human donor in good health. The chain couples TRBV4-1 to TRBJ2-7, with 7 bases fitting TRBD2. For the CDR3, the DNA is TGCGCCAGCAGCCAAGGGGGGGGACGGGGAACCTACGAGCAGTACTTC. Its translation: CASSQGGGRGTYEQYF.